This TCR beta chain was captured in a study of T cell clones after liver transplantation. The overall study: Pre-transplant mixed lymphocyte reactions yielded third-party-reactive TCRbeta sequences as comparators for graft-donor-reactive sequences.

This table comes from immunoSEQ multiplex PCR, and its TCRdb copy is limited to in-frame clones, with some not included. The sample contains tens of thousands of clones, 75% to 90% of which appear only once. V shed 8 bases and J shed 3 bases, with 13 bases lying between them. The CDR3 is 13 amino acids. Looked up from germline, CDR1 is MNHEY and CDR2 is SMNVEV (reference sequence). The sequenced sample was CD4+ T cells from blood, obtained 12 months after liver transplant. The rearrangement links TRBV27 to TRBJ1-1; D gene unclear. This clonotype was sampled from a human patient who received a liver transplant. Some T cells may be transferred from the graft donor. CDR3 bases: TGTGCCAGCCGGGGAACACGATACACTGAAGCTTTCTTT. It is translated as CASRGTRYTEAFF.